This T cell receptor (beta chain) came from a study of shared clonotypes between healthy human individuals. Points from the study as a whole: Among donors, clonotype sharing was expected to be affected by sequencing depth. It was observed that approximately 5% of naive CD4 clonotypes were shared across a handful of donors. Across subsets, estimated richness was generally greater for naive than for memory populations.

To note about this clone: Its antigen is unidentified.

The CDR3 contains 15 residues. Germline V gene sequence: CDR1 MNHNS, CDR2 SASEGT. With V trimmed by 1 base and J by 0 bases, 0 bases remained unmatched. CD45RO negativity and positive selection for CCR7 defined naive CD8 cells, a population that excluded terminally differentiated effector memory CD45RA+ cells. Every immunoSEQ plate was one replicate of a subset's evenly spread DNA. Sequencing was performed with immunoSEQ multiplex PCR; in TCRdb, only in-frame clones are kept and a portion is missing. The table shows around 2,000,000 clones, with over 85% occurring only once. The chain employs TRBV6-1 and TRBJ2-4, with 7 bases that match TRBD1. The sample taken for sequencing was naive CD8+ T cells sorted from blood. The TCR was taken from a man between 18 and 35 years old in good health. CDR3 sequence: CASSEGQGAKNIQYF. As DNA, the CDR3 is TGTGCCAGCAGTGAAGGACAGGGAGCCAAAAACATTCAGTACTTC.